Below are 30 T cell receptor beta chains sequenced from a single sample in a study of early T cells in non-severe SARS-CoV-2 infection. MiXCR, applied by TCRdb to the 5' RACE reads, yields one record per CDR3 protein. In the table there are tens of thousands of distinct CDR3 sequences, 8% to 13% of which are singletons. Sequences were obtained from whole blood. Every receptor here comes from an adult who was a healthcare worker with PCR-confirmed SARS-CoV-2 infection or an uninfected control (not recorded which).

This clonotype was observed many times. This sequence joins TRBV11-2 and TRBJ1-1, with TRBD1 matching over 7 bases. The CDR3 length is 15 residues. Germline CDR1 and CDR2: SGHAT and FQNNGV. V gave up 6 bases and J gave up 4 bases; unmatched junction bases: 11. Here the CDR3 reads CASRRAQGEGTEAFF. CDR3 DNA: TGTGCCAGCAGGCGAGCTCAGGGGGAAGGCACTGAAGCTTTCTTT. Looking up the rest from reference TRBV11-2 and TRBJ1-1 gives the full variable domain: EAGVAQSPRYKIIEKRQSVAFWCNPISGHATLYWYQQILGQGPKLLIQFQNNGVVDDSQLPKDRFSAERLKGVDSTLKIQPAKLEDSAVYLCASRRAQGEGTEAFFGQGTRLTVV.

Note on this clonotype: This may come from a read error, since a much larger clone is one base off. The chain links TRBV29-1 to TRBJ2-7, with D possibly being TRBD2 (5 bases). This CDR3 region has 11 residues. CDR1 SQVTM and CDR2 ANQGSEA come from the germline V gene. Between the trimmed V and J ends, which lost 6 bases and 7 bases, there was a span of 13 bases. As DNA, the CDR3 is TGCAGCGTACGAGATCCGGGGGAGCAGTACTTC. It is translated as CSVRDPGEQYF.

This clonotype was counted at least ten times. The chain joins TRBV6-2 or TRBV6-3 to TRBJ2-1; D unclear. CDR1 is MNHEY, CDR2 SVGEGT, per germline. The CDR3 runs 13 residues. V lost 4 bases and J 6 bases, leaving 10 bases between the germline ends. CDR3: CASSSLAGNEQFF. The CDR3, as DNA: TGTGCCAGCAGTTCCCTTGCCGGCAATGAGCAGTTCTTC.

This clonotype was observed at least ten times. This chain uses TRBV20-1 with TRBJ1-1, with a possible D match to TRBD1 (6 bases). V lost 5 bases, J lost 5 bases, and 15 bases lay in between. The CDR3 covers 13 residues. Germline-derived CDR1 and CDR2 are DFQATT and SNEGSKA (reference sequence). CDR3 sequence (DNA): TGCAGTGCTCCTTCTACAGGGCGAACTGAAGCTTTCTTT. Its translation: CSAPSTGRTEAFF.

In the case of this clonotype: A clone one base away is much larger, so this may be a read error. J is TRBJ2-7 and V is TRBV18; perhaps TRBD2 as D (6 bases). There are 15 residues in the CDR3. Germline lookup yields CDR1 KGHSH and CDR2 LQKENI. The CDR3 here is CASSPMGGSSFEQYF. CDR3 nucleotide sequence: TGTGCCAGCTCACCTATGGGGGGAAGCTCCTTCGAGCAGTACTTC.

The chain is built from TRBV19 and TRBJ1-1; D call uncertain. The ends were cut back, 4 bases at V and 1 base at J, with 7 bases in the middle. The CDR3 spans 13 residues. The germline CDR1 and CDR2 sequences are LNHDA and SQIVND (reference sequence). CDR3 bases: TGTGCCAGTAGTAGACAATCGAACACTGAAGCTTTCTTT. Translation: CASSRQSNTEAFF.

This clonotype was recorded at least ten times. This chain uses TRBV5-4 with TRBJ1-1; D might be TRBD1 (5 bases). CDR1 SGHNT and CDR2 YYREEE come from the germline V gene (reference sequence). Trimming pared 4 bases from V and 4 bases from J, leaving 14 bases between. This CDR3 region has 14 residues. CDR3 bases: TGTGCCAGCAGCAAATCCGGGCAGGGCACTGAAGCTTTCTTT. This sequence encodes CASSKSGQGTEAFF.

This clonotype was counted many times. The rearrangement links TRBV5-1 to TRBJ1-6, with D unclear. The CDR3 loop spans 14 amino acids. V was trimmed by 0 bases and J by 9 bases, leaving 10 bases between them. Germline V gene lookup returns CDR1 SGHRS and CDR2 YFSETQ. As DNA, the CDR3 is TGCGCCAGCAGCTTGGTTGGGTTGGCTTCACCCCTCCACTTT. Encoded protein: CASSLVGLASPLHF.

This clonotype was picked up many times. The chain links TRBV6-5 to TRBJ1-6; D is unclear. The CDR3 spans 15 residues. Trimming took off 5 bases at V and 9 bases at J, with 17 bases between the two ends. Germline CDR1 is MNHEY and CDR2 is SVGAGI. The CDR3 loop is CASSPSAGGASPLHF. The CDR3 DNA follows: TGTGCCAGCAGTCCCAGCGCCGGAGGTGCTTCACCCCTCCACTTT.

As DNA, the CDR3 is TGCGCCAGCAGCTGGGGGGAGAACACTGAAGCTTTCTTT. Its protein product is CASSWGENTEAFF. This rearrangement joins TRBV4-1 to TRBJ1-1, with D maybe TRBD1 (5 bases). CDR3 size: 13 residues. With 5 bases removed from V and 1 base from J, the gap between germline ends came to 8 bases. The germline V gene encodes CDR1 MGHRA and CDR2 YSYEKL.

The CDR3 loop reads CASSVGGNSYNEQFF. CDR3 nucleotides: TGTGCCAGCAGCGTAGGAGGGAACTCCTACAATGAGCAGTTCTTC. The chain uses TRBV9 and TRBJ2-1, with a possible D match to TRBD2 (5 bases). The CDR3 is made up of 15 amino acids. Trimming removed 0 bases from V and 0 bases from J, with 7 bases in between. CDR1 and CDR2 from the germline V gene are SGDLS and YYNGEE.

This clonotype was detected ten times or more. V and J are TRBV20-1 and TRBJ1-2; no firm D call. Trimming cost V 0 bases and J 5 bases, with 10 bases left between them. The CDR3 is 13 residues long. Germline V gene sequence: CDR1 DFQATT, CDR2 SNEGSKA (reference sequence). CDR3 amino acids: CSARDLRAYGYTF. DNA of the CDR3: TGCAGTGCTAGAGATCTTAGGGCGTATGGCTACACCTTC.

This clonotype was seen a handful of times. J is TRBJ1-6 and V is TRBV7-6; D remains ambiguous. Germline CDR1 and CDR2: SGHVS and FNYEAQ. V lost 2 bases, J lost 7 bases, and 6 bases lay in between. The CDR3 runs to 13 residues. The CDR3 DNA sequence: TGTGCCAGCAGCTTAAGCGCCAATTCACCCCTCCACTTT. Translated: CASSLSANSPLHF.

Many counts were recorded for this clonotype. The chain recombines TRBV27 with TRBJ2-7; D is possibly TRBD1 (5 bases). The CDR3 length is 14 residues. The germline CDR1 and CDR2 sequences are MNHEY and SMNVEV (reference sequence). V lost 7 bases and J 6 bases, leaving 19 bases between the germline ends. The CDR3: CASNQLGRVSEQYF. The DNA for the CDR3 is TGTGCCAGCAACCAACTGGGCAGGGTTTCCGAGCAGTACTTC.

This clonotype was observed many times. V gene TRBV5-4 combines with J gene TRBJ2-2, with 8 bases aligning to TRBD2. CDR3 length equals 13 residues. The V and J ends lost 4 bases and 6 bases, in that order; junction bases with no gene match: 2. The germline CDR1 and CDR2 sequences are SGHNT and YYREEE (reference sequence). The CDR3 loop reads CASSPGLAGELFF. CDR3 coding DNA: TGTGCCAGCAGCCCGGGACTAGCCGGGGAGCTGTTTTTT.

This chain connects TRBV9 to TRBJ2-2, with D possibly being TRBD1 (6 bases). The germline gives CDR1 SGDLS, CDR2 YYNGEE. This CDR3 is 15 amino acids long. Trimming cost V 0 bases and J 5 bases, with 11 bases left between them. CDR3 coding DNA: TGTGCCAGCAGCGTAGCCGCAGGGGTGACCGGGGAGCTGTTTTTT. Protein: CASSVAAGVTGELFF.

The sample holds many counts of this clonotype. J is TRBJ2-1 and V is TRBV4-1; 7 bases agree with TRBD2. Germline trimming cut 8 bases from V and 4 bases from J; bases unmatched to any gene: 8. The length of the CDR3 is 14 residues. Germline V CDR1 and CDR2: MGHRA, YSYEKL. CDR3 sequence reads: CASARDYRYNEQFF. In DNA form, the CDR3 reads TGCGCCAGCGCAAGGGACTACAGATACAATGAGCAGTTCTTC.

This clonotype was counted a few times. The chain recombines TRBV4-2 with TRBJ1-4, with D uncertain. The V gene's germline CDR1 is LGHNA and CDR2 YNFKEQ. Trimming shortened V by 1 base and J by 3 bases, and 15 bases separated the two germline ends. This CDR3 has 17 residues. The DNA for the CDR3 is TGTGCCAGCAGCCAAGGCCCGGTCCAGTCGGCTAATGAAAAACTGTTTTTT. Protein sequence: CASSQGPVQSANEKLFF.

This clonotype was seen at least ten times. The chain carries TRBV7-9 and TRBJ2-5; 11 nucleotides match TRBD2. The CDR3 has 16 residues. Germline CDR1 and CDR2: SEHNR and FQNEAQ (reference sequence). Unmatched junction bases numbered 6, after V lost 4 bases and J lost 2 bases. CDR3 sequence (DNA): TGTGCCAGCAGCTCAGGGACTAGCGGAGCTCAAGAGACCCAGTACTTC. Its translation is CASSSGTSGAQETQYF.

This clonotype was seen many times. The rearrangement uses TRBV12-3 or TRBV12-4 and TRBJ1-1; D not certain. This CDR3 comprises 15 residues. Trimming shortened V by 2 bases and J by 1 base, and 11 bases separated the two germline ends. The CDR3 region has the DNA TGTGCCAGCAGTTTAAGTGCGGAGGGGAACACTGAAGCTTTCTTT. Its translation: CASSLSAEGNTEAFF.

This chain connects TRBV11-1 to TRBJ1-2; 8 nucleotides agree with TRBD1. This CDR3 has 14 amino acids. The V gene end was trimmed by 6 bases and the J gene end by 4 bases; junction bases not matched to a gene: 7. Germline CDR1 reads SGHAT; CDR2 reads FQDESV (reference sequence). CDR3 protein: CASRETGDPYGYTF. As DNA, the CDR3 is TGTGCCAGCAGGGAGACAGGGGATCCCTATGGCTACACCTTC.

Many counts were recorded for this clonotype. The CDR3 sequence is CASSEASGNTIYF. The CDR3 DNA is TGCGCCAGCAGTGAAGCCTCTGGAAACACCATATATTTT. The chain joins TRBV5-1 to TRBJ1-3, with no clear D. Trimming shortened V by 5 bases and J by 0 bases, and 6 bases separated the two germline ends. Germline-derived CDR1 and CDR2 are SGHRS and YFSETQ. The CDR3 consists of 13 residues.

The chain uses TRBV7-6 and TRBJ1-1, with TRBD1 as a possible D gene (5 bases). Germline values: CDR1 SGHVS, CDR2 FNYEAQ. The CDR3 covers 17 residues. V lost 4 bases, J lost 3 bases, and 21 bases lay in between. CDR3 protein: CASSSAGAHRRDTEAFF. As DNA, the CDR3 is TGTGCCAGCAGCTCGGCCGGGGCCCACCGGAGGGACACTGAAGCTTTCTTT.

This clonotype has at least ten counts. This chain joins TRBV7-3 and TRBJ2-5; D is unclear. This CDR3 has 13 residues. V was pared by 1 base and J by 4 bases, with 7 bases between. CDR1 and CDR2 (germline): SGHTA, FQGTGA. The CDR3 region has the DNA TGTGCCAGCAGCTTAAGGGCAGGAGAGACCCAGTACTTC. This codes for CASSLRAGETQYF.

This clonotype was observed a handful of times. This chain links TRBV2 with TRBJ2-3; D call uncertain. The CDR3 is 16 residues long. Trimming pared 10 bases from V and 0 bases from J, leaving 20 bases between. CDR1 SNHLY and CDR2 FYNNEI come from the germline V gene. CDR3 nucleotides: TGTGCCATCCGTACTCGGCACGGCGCTAGCACAGATACGCAGTATTTT. Residues: CAIRTRHGASTDTQYF.

This clonotype was counted many times. The chain couples TRBV5-1 to TRBJ1-6; D might be TRBD1 (6 bases). The CDR3 length is 14 residues. Germline CDR1 is SGHRS and CDR2 is YFSETQ. The V and J ends lost 4 bases and 9 bases respectively, with 14 bases between them. CDR3 in amino acids: CASSRGAGSSPLHF. The CDR3 DNA reads TGCGCCAGCAGCCGGGGGGCAGGGTCTTCACCCCTCCACTTT.

In this sample, this clonotype turned up many times. The chain recombines TRBV10-3 with TRBJ2-7; 8 bases line up with TRBD1. Per germline, CDR1 ENHRY and CDR2 SYGVKD. The CDR3 is 14 residues long. With 1 base clipped from V and 4 bases from J, the junction kept 3 bases outside the gene matches. The CDR3 loop reads CAISEFGQGYEQYF. DNA of the CDR3: TGTGCCATCAGTGAGTTCGGACAGGGATACGAGCAGTACTTC.

The chain joins TRBV7-2 to TRBJ2-1; 7 bases map to TRBD1. The germline V gene encodes CDR1 SGHTA and CDR2 FQGNSA. With V trimmed by 6 bases and J by 5 bases, 4 bases remained unmatched. This CDR3 region has 13 residues. The CDR3 bases are TGTGCCAGCAGTCCCGGACAGGACAATGAGCAGTTCTTC. Translating gives CASSPGQDNEQFF.

The chain is built from TRBV29-1 and TRBJ1-1; D remains ambiguous. V lost 2 bases and J lost 5, with 12 bases in between. CDR1 is SQVTM and CDR2 is ANQGSEA in the germline V gene. The CDR3 runs to 13 residues. The CDR3 region has the DNA TGCAGCGTTGAACGTAGGTTGGGGACTGAAGCTTTCTTT. As protein: CSVERRLGTEAFF.

In its sample, this clonotype was seen many times. The J gene is TRBJ1-2, the V gene TRBV15, with TRBD1 matching 9 bases. Germline loops: CDR1 LNHNV, CDR2 YYDKDF (reference sequence). J was trimmed by 6 bases and V by 5 bases; bases with no gene match: 4. The CDR3 runs to 13 residues. CDR3 residues: CATSRGQGDGYTF. The CDR3 region has the DNA TGTGCCACCAGCCGGGGACAGGGAGATGGCTACACCTTC.